What follows describes a single T cell receptor (beta chain). This record belongs to a study of T-cell memory formation after mild COVID-19. TCRdb processed the 5' RACE reads anew with MiXCR; each CDR3 protein has one entry. The sample holds 350,000 to 550,000 distinct CDR3 sequences; more than 15% are singletons and the top ten take about 22%. Germline loops: CDR1 SEHNR, CDR2 FQNEAQ (reference sequence). The V gene end was trimmed by 2 bases and the J gene end by 7 bases; junction bases not matched to a gene: 2. This CDR3 has 14 residues. The specimen was PBMCs or a T cell subset sorted from them (not recorded which). This sequence joins TRBV7-9 and TRBJ1-6, with 7 bases matching TRBD1. The TCR comes from a man between 18 and 29 years old who had mild COVID-19 (a few samples of this study predate the infection). Cell type and time point are not known. The CDR3 region is CASSLSTGNSPLHF. The CDR3 DNA reads as TGTGCCAGCAGCTTATCGACAGGGAATTCACCCCTCCACTTT.